These T cell receptor beta chains were read from a single sample in a study of shared clonotypes between healthy human individuals. The data were produced by immunoSEQ multiplex PCR, yet TCRdb's version contains in-frame clones alone and is incomplete. The profile shows under 600,000 clones, approximately 97% of them singletons. The specimen sequenced was naive CD4+ T cells sorted from blood. These receptors were collected from a woman aged 25 to 39 in good health. CDR3s include the opening cysteine and the closing phenylalanine or tryptophan. The D gene is left open where the match is weak. Size tells how often a clone was seen (once, few, many) or the class of an expanded clone, and some rows leave it out.

D: TRBD2
J: TRBJ2-7
V: TRBV19
size: .
DNA: TGTGCCAGTAGCATCGGACTAGCGGGAGGGAAGTACGAGCAGTACTTC
CDR3: CASSIGLAGGKYEQYF

D: .
J: TRBJ1-3
V: TRBV7-8
size: .
DNA: TGTGCCAGCAGTTCTAGCAGTGCAGGGGAAGTCGCTGGAAACACCATATATTTT
CDR3: CASSSSSAGEVAGNTIYF

D: .
J: TRBJ2-7
V: TRBV2
size: .
DNA: TGTGCCAGCAGTGACGGGTTCTCCTACGAGCAGTACTTC
CDR3: CASSDGFSYEQYF

D: TRBD2
J: TRBJ2-1
V: TRBV19
size: .
DNA: TGTGCCAGTAGTATAGGACTAGCGGACTCCAATGAGCAGTTCTTC
CDR3: CASSIGLADSNEQFF

D: .
J: TRBJ1-3
V: TRBV19
size: .
DNA: TGTGCCAGTAATCCGGGAGCCTCCTCTGGAAACACCATATATTTT
CDR3: CASNPGASSGNTIYF

D: .
J: TRBJ1-5
V: TRBV10-3
size: .
DNA: TGTGCCATCAGTGAGGAAGATAGCAATCAGCCCCAGCATTTT
CDR3: CAISEEDSNQPQHF

D: TRBD2
J: TRBJ2-1
V: TRBV5-4
size: .
DNA: TGTGCCAGCAGCGCGGGACTAGCGGATGAGCAGTTCTTC
CDR3: CASSAGLADEQFF

D: .
J: TRBJ1-1
V: TRBV19
size: .
DNA: TGTGCCAGTAGTTGGCCCCGGGGCGTGATGAACACTGAAGCTTTCTTT
CDR3: CASSWPRGVMNTEAFF

D: .
J: TRBJ2-7
V: TRBV20-1
size: .
DNA: TGCAGTGCAGAAGCGATCTACGAGCAGTACTTC
CDR3: CSAEAIYEQYF

D: .
J: TRBJ1-5
V: TRBV27
size: .
DNA: TGTGCCAGCAGTTCCAAAGGGGCCGCGCCCAATCAGCCCCAGCATTTT
CDR3: CASSSKGAAPNQPQHF

D: TRBD2
J: TRBJ2-7
V: TRBV19
size: .
DNA: TGTGCCAGTAGTGACCATCCCTGGACTAGCGGCCACTACGAGCAGTACTTC
CDR3: CASSDHPWTSGHYEQYF

D: TRBD2
J: TRBJ2-7
V: TRBV29-1
size: .
DNA: TGCAGCGTCCAACTAGCGGGGAAACCCTACGAGCAGTACTTC
CDR3: CSVQLAGKPYEQYF

D: .
J: TRBJ2-7
V: TRBV28
size: .
DNA: TGTGCCAGCAGCCCGGACCCAGGAAGATACTACGAGCAGTACTTC
CDR3: CASSPDPGRYYEQYF

D: .
J: TRBJ1-5
V: TRBV28
size: .
DNA: TGTGCCAGCACCGCCGGGTGGGGAAACAATCAGCCCCAGCATTTT
CDR3: CASTAGWGNNQPQHF

D: .
J: TRBJ2-1
V: TRBV4-3
size: .
DNA: TGCGCCAGCAGCGGAGTTCGTGAGCAGTTCTTC
CDR3: CASSGVREQFF

D: .
J: TRBJ2-1
V: TRBV27
size: .
DNA: TGTGCCAGCAGTTTACGGCTTGAAAGGTACAATGAGCAGTTCTTC
CDR3: CASSLRLERYNEQFF

D: TRBD2
J: TRBJ2-3
V: TRBV4-1
size: .
DNA: TGCGCCAGCAGCCAATCTATAGCGGGAGGGCCTAGCACAGATACGCAGTATTTT
CDR3: CASSQSIAGGPSTDTQYF

D: .
J: TRBJ1-4
V: TRBV29-1
size: .
DNA: TGCAGCGTTGAATCTAATGAAAAACTGTTTTTT
CDR3: CSVESNEKLFF

D: .
J: TRBJ1-4
V: TRBV6-1
size: once
DNA: TGTGCCAGCAGCCAAACAAGGACGGGTGAAAAACTGTTTTTT
CDR3: CASSQTRTGEKLFF

D: TRBD2
J: TRBJ2-7
V: TRBV7-6
size: .
DNA: TGTGCCAGCAGCGTAGCCCCTAGCGGGAGCAGCTACGAGCAGTACTTC
CDR3: CASSVAPSGSSYEQYF

D: TRBD2
J: TRBJ2-7
V: TRBV13
size: .
DNA: TGTGCCAGCAGTAGGGCGGGGGGCTCCTACGAGCAGTACTTC
CDR3: CASSRAGGSYEQYF

D: .
J: TRBJ2-3
V: TRBV6-5
size: .
DNA: TGTGCCAGCAGGAACCCGGACCCCCTGAATACGCAGTATTTT
CDR3: CASRNPDPLNTQYF

D: TRBD2
J: TRBJ2-2
V: TRBV27
size: once
DNA: TGTGCCAGCAGTAGGGACGGGAGGGCGAACACCGGGGAGCTGTTTTTT
CDR3: CASSRDGRANTGELFF

D: TRBD2
J: TRBJ2-3
V: TRBV7-9
size: .
DNA: TGTGCCAGCAGCTCGTATTTGGGGACTAGCGGGATTGACACAGATACGCAGTATTTT
CDR3: CASSSYLGTSGIDTDTQYF

D: .
J: TRBJ2-4
V: TRBV4-1
size: .
DNA: TGCGCCAGCAGCCAAGTGGATAGCGAGATTCAGTACTTC
CDR3: CASSQVDSEIQYF

D: TRBD1
J: TRBJ2-7
V: TRBV28
size: .
DNA: TGTGCCAGCAGTAAACAGGGGGCTGGTTACGAGCAGTACTTC
CDR3: CASSKQGAGYEQYF

D: TRBD2
J: TRBJ2-1
V: TRBV4-2
size: .
DNA: TGTGCCAGCAGCCAAGATCCCCTTACTAGCGGGAGCTACAATGAGCAGTTCTTC
CDR3: CASSQDPLTSGSYNEQFF

D: TRBD2
J: TRBJ2-1
V: TRBV4-2
size: .
DNA: TGTGCCAGCAGCCAACGGACTAGCGGGAGTAGGGGGAATGAGCAGTTCTTC
CDR3: CASSQRTSGSRGNEQFF

D: .
J: TRBJ1-5
V: TRBV27
size: .
DNA: TGTGCCAGCAGTTTATCGGGGAGGGCCAGGCTGGAACAGCCCCAGCATTTT
CDR3: CASSLSGRARLEQPQHF

D: TRBD2
J: TRBJ2-2
V: TRBV7-2
size: .
DNA: TGTGCCAGCAGCTTAGTTAGGACTAGCCACCGGGAGCTGTTTTTT
CDR3: CASSLVRTSHRELFF

D: .
J: TRBJ1-1
V: TRBV18
size: .
DNA: TGTGCCAGCTCACCACGGGGATACACTGAAGCTTTCTTT
CDR3: CASSPRGYTEAFF

D: .
J: TRBJ1-2
V: TRBV6-5
size: few
DNA: TGTGCCAGCAGCGAATACTATGGCTACACCTTC
CDR3: CASSEYYGYTF

D: TRBD2
J: TRBJ2-1
V: TRBV19
size: .
DNA: TGTGCCAGTAGTCTGAGCGGGTGGACTAGCGGGCATTACAATGAGCAGTTCTTC
CDR3: CASSLSGWTSGHYNEQFF

D: .
J: TRBJ2-3
V: TRBV20-1
size: .
DNA: TGCAGTGCTAAAGACACAGATACGCAGTATTTT
CDR3: CSAKDTDTQYF

D: TRBD1
J: TRBJ2-4
V: TRBV7-8
size: .
DNA: TGTGCCAGCAGTTTAGGCTTCGGGACAGGGTTGTTCATTCAGTACTTC
CDR3: CASSLGFGTGLFIQYF

D: .
J: TRBJ1-2
V: TRBV11-2
size: .
DNA: TGTGCCAGCAGCTTAGTTGGTTCAGGAATAGGGTATGGCTACACCTTC
CDR3: CASSLVGSGIGYGYTF

D: .
J: TRBJ1-5
V: TRBV6-1
size: .
DNA: TGTGCCAGCACAGGACCGATTAGCAATCAGCCCCAGCATTTT
CDR3: CASTGPISNQPQHF

D: TRBD2
J: TRBJ2-1
V: TRBV7-2
size: .
DNA: TGTGCCAGCAGCCTTCTAGCGGGGGCCTACAATGAGCAGTTCTTC
CDR3: CASSLLAGAYNEQFF

D: .
J: TRBJ2-5
V: TRBV30
size: .
DNA: TGTGCCTGGAGTGCCTCCAAGTTGGTGAGACAAGAGACCCAGTACTTC
CDR3: CAWSASKLVRQETQYF

D: TRBD1
J: TRBJ1-3
V: TRBV19
size: .
DNA: TGTGCCAGTAGTAGGGACAGATCATCCTCTGGAAACACCATATATTTT
CDR3: CASSRDRSSSGNTIYF

D: .
J: TRBJ2-1
V: TRBV5-4
size: .
DNA: TGTGCCAGCAGCTTAGGGGGGGCTAGCAGGGACAATGAGCAGTTCTTC
CDR3: CASSLGGASRDNEQFF

D: TRBD2
J: TRBJ2-3
V: TRBV7-9
size: .
DNA: TGTGCCAGCAGCGGCACTAGCGTTTACACAGATACGCAGTATTTT
CDR3: CASSGTSVYTDTQYF

D: .
J: TRBJ1-1
V: TRBV5-1
size: .
DNA: TGCGCCAGCAGCCAGACAGCCAACACTGAAGCTTTCTTT
CDR3: CASSQTANTEAFF

D: .
J: TRBJ2-7
V: TRBV10-1
size: .
DNA: TGCGCCAGCAGTGAGTCGGGGACGAAGGCCTACGAGCAGTACTTC
CDR3: CASSESGTKAYEQYF

D: .
J: TRBJ1-5
V: TRBV7-2
size: .
DNA: TGTGCCAGCAGCACCAACAGGGTAGGGCCCCAGCATTTT
CDR3: CASSTNRVGPQHF

D: TRBD1
J: TRBJ1-5
V: TRBV15
size: .
DNA: TGTGCCACCAGCAGAGATACCGGGACAGTCAATCAGCCCCAGCATTTT
CDR3: CATSRDTGTVNQPQHF

D: TRBD1
J: TRBJ2-4
V: TRBV28
size: .
DNA: TGTGCCAGCAGATCCCGGGGATTCCAGGGGGACATTCAGTACTTC
CDR3: CASRSRGFQGDIQYF

D: .
J: TRBJ2-7
V: TRBV6-4
size: once
DNA: TGTGCCAGCCCCAAAAGGACCCTGCCTTCCTACGAGCAGTACTTC
CDR3: CASPKRTLPSYEQYF

D: TRBD1
J: TRBJ2-3
V: TRBV6-5
size: .
DNA: TGTGCCAGCAGTTACGTCACCGGGACAGGGGTAAATACGCAGTATTTT
CDR3: CASSYVTGTGVNTQYF

D: .
J: TRBJ2-1
V: TRBV27
size: .
DNA: TGTGCCAGCAGTTTATCGGTTCTCGAGCAGTTCTTC
CDR3: CASSLSVLEQFF

D: .
J: TRBJ2-1
V: TRBV6-5
size: .
DNA: TGTGCCAGCAGCCCTCCGACTAGGAGGAATGAGCAGTTCTTC
CDR3: CASSPPTRRNEQFF

D: .
J: TRBJ2-1
V: TRBV11-3
size: .
DNA: TGTGCCAGCAGCACCGGGGACTCACGGGGTAATGAGCAGTTCTTC
CDR3: CASSTGDSRGNEQFF

D: .
J: TRBJ2-2
V: TRBV10-3
size: .
DNA: TGTGCCATCAGTGAGCTGGGGTTCGCGAACACCGGGGAGCTGTTTTTT
CDR3: CAISELGFANTGELFF

D: .
J: TRBJ2-7
V: TRBV6-6
size: once
DNA: TGTGCCAGCATGGGTAACCCACTCCTCTCCTACGAGCAGTACTTC
CDR3: CASMGNPLLSYEQYF